These 15 T cell receptor beta chains came from one sample sequenced in a study of blood T cell repertoires in COVID-19. TCRdb keeps only in-frame clones here, not all; method: immunoSEQ multiplex PCR. The table includes about 330,000 clones, approximately 82% detected once. The specimen was peripheral blood. The receptors originated from a woman aged 50 to 60 with acute or convalescent COVID-19.

This clone showed up just once. This chain connects TRBV27 to TRBJ2-3; possible D gene TRBD2, 7 bases. Trimming took 4 bases from V and 5 from J, leaving 25 bases between them. This CDR3 contains 18 residues. Germline V gene sequence: CDR1 MNHEY, CDR2 SMNVEV (reference sequence). This CDR3 reads CASSSRADLRGGGDTQYF. The CDR3 DNA sequence: TGTGCCAGCAGTTCCCGCGCTGATCTGAGGGGAGGGGGAGATACGCAGTATTTT.

This clone has a handful of counts. This rearrangement joins TRBV5-1 to TRBJ1-1, with 8 positions matching TRBD1. CDR1 SGHRS and CDR2 YFSETQ come from the germline V gene. V gave up 2 bases and J gave up 5 bases; unmatched junction bases: 8. CDR3 length equals 15 residues. This CDR3 is CASSFTGGSLTEAFF. Here the CDR3 DNA reads TGCGCCAGCAGCTTTACAGGGGGAAGTCTAACTGAAGCTTTCTTT.

J is TRBJ2-7 and V is TRBV11-2; 9 bases line up with TRBD1. Trimming at V came to 5 bases and at J to 5 bases, leaving 13 bases not matched to a gene. The CDR3 is 16 residues long. Germline CDR1 and CDR2: SGHAT and FQNNGV. Here the CDR3 reads CASSRIQGAPEDEQYF. For the CDR3, the DNA is TGTGCCAGCAGCCGAATACAGGGGGCGCCGGAGGACGAGCAGTACTTC.

The chain combines TRBV6-5 with TRBJ1-1; possible D gene TRBD1, 5 bases. Germline V gene data show CDR1 as MNHEY and CDR2 as SVGAGI. This CDR3 contains 13 residues. Deletions cut 6 bases from V and 0 bases from J, with 8 bases between. The CDR3 is CASSRDLNTEAFF. CDR3 in DNA: TGTGCCAGCAGCCGGGACTTGAACACTGAAGCTTTCTTT.

The genes are TRBV10-3 and TRBJ2-7, with 12 bases identical to TRBD1. CDR1 is ENHRY, CDR2 SYGVKD, per germline. The CDR3 is made up of 12 amino acids. V lost 7 bases to trimming and J lost 6 bases; unmatched junction nucleotides: 1. The CDR3 DNA reads as TGTGCCATCAAGGGACAGGGGGCCGAGCAGTACTTC. Translated, it gives CAIKGQGAEQYF.

V and J are TRBV2 and TRBJ1-5; possible D gene TRBD1, 6 bases. This CDR3 contains 15 residues. The V gene lost 5 bases and the J gene lost 3 bases, with 14 bases spanning the gap. Germline V lookup: CDR1 SNHLY, CDR2 FYNNEI. The CDR3 loop is CASSPSDRYNQPQHF. As DNA, the CDR3 is TGTGCCAGCAGTCCTTCCGACAGGTACAATCAGCCCCAGCATTTT.

This chain links TRBV5-1 with TRBJ1-1; no reliable D call. Germline CDR1 is SGHRS and CDR2 is YFSETQ. V dropped 5 bases and J dropped 2 bases, with 4 bases sitting between them. CDR3 length: 11 amino acids. DNA for the CDR3: TGCGCCAGCAGTCTTAACACTGAAGCTTTCTTT. Its protein product is CASSLNTEAFF. Variable domain in full (rest from reference TRBV5-1 and TRBJ1-1): KAGVTQTPRYLIKTRGQQVTLSCSPISGHRSVSWYQQTPGQGLQFLFEYFSETQRNKGNFPGRFSGRQFSNSRSEMNVSTLELGDSALYLCASSLNTEAFFGQGTRLTVV.

The J gene is TRBJ2-5, the V gene TRBV20-1, with D possibly TRBD1 on 5 matching bases. This CDR3 contains 11 residues. The germline V and J ends were trimmed by 5 bases and 5 bases, with 9 bases remaining between them. The germline V gene encodes CDR1 DFQATT and CDR2 SNEGSKA (reference sequence). The CDR3 is CSARQSETQYF. CDR3 nucleotide sequence: TGCAGTGCTCGACAGTCGGAGACCCAGTACTTC.

The chain combines TRBV5-1 with TRBJ1-1, with D uncertain. The CDR3 totals 13 residues. Deletions cut 5 bases from V and 4 bases from J, with 12 bases between. Germline assignment: CDR1 SGHRS and CDR2 YFSETQ. DNA for the CDR3: TGCGCCAGCAGGGTTAACGGTGGCACTGAAGCTTTCTTT. It translates to CASRVNGGTEAFF. The whole variable domain, remainder taken from reference TRBV5-1 and TRBJ1-1, is KAGVTQTPRYLIKTRGQQVTLSCSPISGHRSVSWYQQTPGQGLQFLFEYFSETQRNKGNFPGRFSGRQFSNSRSEMNVSTLELGDSALYLCASRVNGGTEAFFGQGTRLTVV.

The rearrangement links TRBV11-3 to TRBJ2-1, with TRBD2 identical over 9 bases. In germline, CDR1 is SGHNT, CDR2 YENEEA. After removal of 1 base from V and 9 bases from J, the junction contained 10 bases not matched to a gene. This CDR3 comprises 16 residues. The CDR3 is CASSLGGRAMRGEQFF. CDR3 nucleotides: TGTGCCAGCAGCTTAGGCGGGAGGGCCATGAGGGGTGAGCAGTTCTTC. The full variable domain, completed using reference TRBV11-3 and TRBJ2-1, is EAGVVQSPRYKIIEKKQPVAFWCNPISGHNTLYWYLQNLGQGPELLIRYENEEAVDDSQLPKDRFSAERLKGVDSTLKIQPAELGDSAVYLCASSLGGRAMRGEQFFGPGTRLTVL.

This sequence joins TRBV5-6 and TRBJ2-7; D is possibly TRBD1 (6 bases). There are 17 residues in the CDR3. Germline V lookup: CDR1 SGHDT, CDR2 YYEEEE. Trimming removed 0 bases from V and 4 bases from J, with 20 bases in between. Here the CDR3 reads CASSLVRSDSTRYEQYF. In nucleotides, the CDR3 is TGTGCCAGCAGCTTGGTCCGGTCGGACAGTACCCGATACGAGCAGTACTTC.

This clone has a handful of counts. V usage is TRBV27 and J usage is TRBJ2-5; 12 bases agree with TRBD2. Germline V gene lookup returns CDR1 MNHEY and CDR2 SMNVEV (reference sequence). This CDR3 has 17 residues. The junction had 7 bases not matched to a gene; V was cut back by 0 bases and J by 5 bases. Written as DNA, the CDR3 is TGTGCCAGCAGTTTATCGGCTAGCGGGAGGGTACGGGAGACCCAGTACTTC. Protein product: CASSLSASGRVRETQYF.

J is TRBJ2-3 and V is TRBV4-1; D not certain. Between the trimmed V and J ends, which lost 4 bases and 8 bases, there was a span of 13 bases. This CDR3 comprises 13 residues. Germline loops: CDR1 MGHRA, CDR2 YSYEKL. The CDR3 spells CASSPPLELTQYF. The DNA of the CDR3 is TGCGCCAGCAGCCCGCCCCTTGAACTTACGCAGTATTTT.

This chain's CDR3 is CASSLDRGNGGYTF. The DNA for the CDR3 is TGTGCCAGCAGCTTGGACAGGGGCAATGGTGGCTACACCTTC. V and J are TRBV5-4 and TRBJ1-2; 7 nucleotides agree with TRBD1. V dropped 0 bases and J dropped 7; count of bases not matched to a gene: 6. This CDR3 contains 14 residues. The V gene's germline CDR1 is SGHNT and CDR2 YYREEE (reference sequence). The full variable domain, rest sourced from reference TRBV5-4 and TRBJ1-2, is ETGVTQSPTHLIKTRGQQVTLRCSSQSGHNTVSWYQQALGQGPQFIFQYYREEENGRGNFPPRFSGLQFPNYSSELNVNALELDDSALYLCASSLDRGNGGYTFGSGTRLTVV.

This chain connects TRBV6-5 to TRBJ1-4; TRBD1 agrees at 9 bases. Germline V CDR1 and CDR2: MNHEY, SVGAGI. V dropped 5 bases and J dropped 8; count of bases not matched to a gene: 6. The CDR3 sequence is 14 residues long. CDR3 coding DNA: TGTGCCAGCAGTCCGACAGGGGGACGAGAAAAACTGTTTTTT. Its translation: CASSPTGGREKLFF.